This passage covers 20 T cell receptor beta chains from one sample sequenced in a study of blood T cells in healthy people across ages. Using a J-beta primer mix together with a sample-barcoded 5' primer, a second PCR was run for about 6 to 11 cycles. Via MiXCR, TCRdb re-called the 5' RACE reads, giving one row per CDR3 protein. Here the sample spans some 370,000 distinct CDR3 sequences, more than 45% being singletons. The sample comprised blood. These TCRs come from a man in his sixties in good health.

This chain joins TRBV28 and TRBJ2-1, with 8 bases lining up with TRBD1. The germline V gene has CDR1 MDHEN and CDR2 SYDVKM. The trim removed 0 bases at V and 10 bases at J, leaving 8 bases unmatched. The CDR3 consists of 15 residues. The CDR3 DNA sequence: TGTGCCAGCAGTTTATGGGGCCAGGGGGCAGGGGAGCAGTTCTTC. Translated: CASSLWGQGAGEQFF.

The chain links TRBV7-3 to TRBJ2-5; the D is unclear. This CDR3 region has 13 residues. Germline V gene lookup returns CDR1 SGHTA and CDR2 FQGTGA. Trimming left V 1 base short and J 3 bases short, with 6 bases between. The CDR3 spells CASSLRAKETQYF. CDR3 DNA sequence: TGTGCCAGCAGCTTAAGGGCAAAAGAGACCCAGTACTTC. The whole variable domain, remainder taken from reference TRBV7-3 and TRBJ2-5, is GAGVSQTPSNKVTEKGKYVELRCDPISGHTALYWYRQSLGQGPEFLIYFQGTGAADDSGLPNDRFFAVRPEGSVSTLKIQRTERGDSAVYLCASSLRAKETQYFGPGTRLLVL.

The CDR3 nucleotides read TGTGCCAGCAGCTTTGCGGACTCCTACAATGAGCAGTTCTTC. It is translated as CASSFADSYNEQFF. The chain has TRBV7-9 and TRBJ2-1; D is unclear. This CDR3 spans 14 amino acids. V was clipped by 3 bases and J by 0 bases, with 6 bases between them. Germline assignment: CDR1 SEHNR and CDR2 FQNEAQ (reference sequence).

This clonotype was seen only a few times. The chain couples TRBV28 to TRBJ2-3, with D possibly being TRBD2 (5 bases). CDR1 is MDHEN and CDR2 is SYDVKM in the germline V gene. The CDR3 is 12 amino acids. The V end was cut by 4 bases, the J end by 5 bases, with 7 bases between. In DNA form, the CDR3 reads TGTGCCAGCAGTTCCGGGGTAGATACGCAGTATTTT. Its protein is CASSSGVDTQYF.

The rearrangement uses TRBV11-2 and TRBJ1-2, with 8 bases aligning to TRBD1. The length of the CDR3 is 12 residues. CDR1 is SGHAT and CDR2 is FQNNGV in the germline V gene. J lost 6 bases, V lost 5 bases, and 2 bases had no gene match. This CDR3 is CASSGQGDGYTF. The DNA of the CDR3 is TGTGCCAGCAGCGGACAGGGCGATGGCTACACCTTC.

This chain joins TRBV27 and TRBJ2-7; 8 positions agree with TRBD1. V lost 5 bases to trimming and J lost 3 bases; unmatched junction nucleotides: 9. The length of the CDR3 is 15 residues. CDR1 is MNHEY and CDR2 is SMNVEV in the germline V gene (reference sequence). The CDR3 nucleotides are TGTGCCAGCAGTCGCCCCGGGACAGGCCTCTACGAGCAGTACTTC. Protein sequence: CASSRPGTGLYEQYF.

This chain connects TRBV20-1 to TRBJ2-3; 8 bases align to TRBD2. V lost 1 base and J lost 0; bases outside the gene matches: 3. Germline values: CDR1 DFQATT, CDR2 SNEGSKA (reference sequence). The CDR3 has 15 residues. In DNA, the CDR3 is TGCAGTGCTAGAGGGGGCGGGAGGAGCACAGATACGCAGTATTTT. Its translation is CSARGGGRSTDTQYF.

This clonotype has only a few counts. The chain recombines TRBV5-1 with TRBJ2-7; D is unresolved. This CDR3 comprises 13 residues. The V gene's germline CDR1 is SGHRS and CDR2 YFSETQ. V was cut by 6 bases and J by 5 bases, with 15 bases left in between. CDR3 bases: TGCGCCAGCACTTTGGGGTGGGCCCACGAGCAGTACTTC. Residues: CASTLGWAHEQYF.

This clonotype was detected only a few times. This chain joins TRBV11-2 and TRBJ2-5; 12 nucleotides match TRBD1. The germline V gene encodes CDR1 SGHAT and CDR2 FQNNGV. This CDR3 is 17 amino acids long. Trimming cost V 5 bases and J 5 bases; bases outside gene matches: 12. The CDR3 loop reads CASSTLPGQGAWETQYF. The CDR3 coding sequence is TGTGCCAGCAGCACTTTACCGGGACAGGGGGCATGGGAGACCCAGTACTTC.

This clonotype was seen only a few times. This chain links TRBV12-3 or TRBV12-4 with TRBJ2-7; 8 bases are a match to TRBD1. V gave up 6 bases and J gave up 6 bases; unmatched junction bases: 7. This CDR3 is 13 amino acids long. The CDR3 nucleotides are TGTGCCAGCAGCCGGACAGGGAACGGCGAGCAGTACTTC. The encoded protein is CASSRTGNGEQYF.

The chain combines TRBV6-1 with TRBJ2-4, with TRBD2 matching 9 bases. The DNA end lines up better with TRBJ2-7; the J call may be wrong. Germline CDR1 and CDR2: MNHNS and SASEGT. This CDR3 has 15 amino acids. The CDR3 loop reads CASSQAASGTSEQYF. The CDR3 coding sequence is TGTGCCAGCAGCCAAGCGGCTAGCGGGACTAGCGAGCAGTACTTC.

A single count supports this clonotype. The chain recombines TRBV28 with TRBJ2-1, with TRBD2 identical over 9 bases. With V trimmed by 5 bases and J by 5 bases, 10 bases remained unmatched. Germline V gene lookup returns CDR1 MDHEN and CDR2 SYDVKM. The CDR3 is made up of 16 amino acids. In DNA form, the CDR3 reads TGTGCCAGCAGTAGTGCGCGGGAGGGCATCAACAATGAGCAGTTCTTC. Its protein product is CASSSAREGINNEQFF.

The genes are TRBV28 and TRBJ2-5, with no clear D. The V and J ends lost 6 bases and 3 bases respectively, with 14 bases between them. In germline, CDR1 is MDHEN, CDR2 SYDVKM. The CDR3 covers 14 residues. CDR3 bases: TGTGCCAGCAGGGGTCACACGAGAAAAGAGACCCAGTACTTC. Translated: CASRGHTRKETQYF.

Only a few counts were recorded for this clonotype. The genes are TRBV20-1 and TRBJ2-7; D possibly corresponds to TRBD1 (6 bases). The CDR3 runs to 14 residues. Germline CDR1 reads DFQATT; CDR2 reads SNEGSKA (reference sequence). Trimming cost V 0 bases and J 5 bases, with 14 bases left between them. As DNA, the CDR3 is TGCAGTGCTAGAGATCTTTGGGGGCTTGACGAGCAGTACTTC. Translation gives CSARDLWGLDEQYF.

In this sample, this clonotype turned up a few times. This chain connects TRBV12-3 or TRBV12-4 to TRBJ2-7; 16 bases map to TRBD2. The ends lost 5 bases at V and 5 bases at J; junction bases unmatched: 12. The CDR3 runs 18 residues. DNA of the CDR3: TGTGCCAGCAGTCCCAGTGGGACTAGCGGGGGGGCCCACAACGAGCAGTACTTC. It translates to CASSPSGTSGGAHNEQYF.

This clonotype appeared a few times. The chain carries TRBV6-1 and TRBJ2-7; D uncertain. This CDR3 spans 15 amino acids. The V end lost 4 bases, the J end lost 4 bases, and 17 bases lay between the germline ends. Germline-derived CDR1 and CDR2 are MNHNS and SASEGT. The chain's CDR3 is CASSANLGLPYEQYF. DNA of the CDR3: TGTGCCAGCAGTGCCAACCTCGGGCTTCCTTACGAGCAGTACTTC.

This rearrangement joins TRBV3-1 to TRBJ2-4; D ambiguous. Germline-derived CDR1 and CDR2 are LGHDT and YNNKEL (reference sequence). The CDR3 consists of 13 residues. V lost 4 bases and J 9 bases, leaving 13 bases between the germline ends. The CDR3 bases are TGTGCCAGCAGCCGATATACAGTTGGCATTCAGTACTTC. Translation: CASSRYTVGIQYF.

The V call is TRBV12-3 or TRBV12-4, the J call TRBJ2-5; D is possibly TRBD1 (6 bases). The CDR3 covers 15 residues. Trimming took 5 bases from V and 5 from J, leaving 18 bases between them. CDR3 bases: TGTGCCAGCAGTCCCCAGGGACACCTTGGGGAGACCCAGTACTTC. Its translation: CASSPQGHLGETQYF.

The rearrangement links TRBV30 to TRBJ2-4; 14 positions match TRBD2. Germline CDR1 reads GTSNPN; CDR2 reads SVGIG (reference sequence). CDR3 length equals 19 residues. J was trimmed by 1 base and V by 0 bases; bases with no gene match: 8. The CDR3 DNA sequence: TGTGCCTGGAGTGTGGTCGGACTAGCGGGGGGCACGGCCAAAAACATTCAGTACTTC. Protein product: CAWSVVGLAGGTAKNIQYF.

The rearrangement uses TRBV14 and TRBJ2-5, with D perhaps TRBD1 (6 bases). Germline CDR1 and CDR2: SGHDN and FVKESK. The germline V and J ends were trimmed by 0 bases and 11 bases, with 22 bases remaining between them. The length of the CDR3 is 16 residues. The DNA of the CDR3 is TGTGCCAGCAGCCAAGACAGGGGACCGCTGCTATGGGGGCAGTACTTC. Translating gives CASSQDRGPLLWGQYF.